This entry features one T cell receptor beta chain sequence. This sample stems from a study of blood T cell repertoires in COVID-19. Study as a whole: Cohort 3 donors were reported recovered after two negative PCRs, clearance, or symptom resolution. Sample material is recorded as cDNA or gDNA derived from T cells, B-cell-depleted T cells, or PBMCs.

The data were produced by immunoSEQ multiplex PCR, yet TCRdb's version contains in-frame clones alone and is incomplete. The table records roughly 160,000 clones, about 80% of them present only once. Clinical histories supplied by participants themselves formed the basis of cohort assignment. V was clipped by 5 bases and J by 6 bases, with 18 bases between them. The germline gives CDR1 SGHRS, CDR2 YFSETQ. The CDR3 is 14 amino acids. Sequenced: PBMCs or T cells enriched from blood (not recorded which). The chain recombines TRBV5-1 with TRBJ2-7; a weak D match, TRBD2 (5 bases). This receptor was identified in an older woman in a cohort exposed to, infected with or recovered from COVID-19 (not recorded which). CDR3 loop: CASSSFQTAGEQYF. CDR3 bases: TGCGCCAGCAGTTCGTTTCAGACGGCGGGCGAGCAGTACTTC. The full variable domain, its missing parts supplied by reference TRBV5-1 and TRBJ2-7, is KAGVTQTPRYLIKTRGQQVTLSCSPISGHRSVSWYQQTPGQGLQFLFEYFSETQRNKGNFPGRFSGRQFSNSRSEMNVSTLELGDSALYLCASSSFQTAGEQYFGPGTRLTVT.